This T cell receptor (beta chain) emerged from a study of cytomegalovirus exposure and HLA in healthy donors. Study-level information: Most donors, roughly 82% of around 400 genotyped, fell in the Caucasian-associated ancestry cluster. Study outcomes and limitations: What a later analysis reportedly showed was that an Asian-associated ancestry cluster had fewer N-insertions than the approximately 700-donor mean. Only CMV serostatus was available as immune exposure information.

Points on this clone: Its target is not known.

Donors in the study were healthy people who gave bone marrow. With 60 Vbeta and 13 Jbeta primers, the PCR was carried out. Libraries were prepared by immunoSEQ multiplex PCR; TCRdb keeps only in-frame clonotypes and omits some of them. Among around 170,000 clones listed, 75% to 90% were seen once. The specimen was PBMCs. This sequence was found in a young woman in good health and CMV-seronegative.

The CDR3 is CASSLGGGRNQPQHF. The DNA of the CDR3 is TGTGCCAGCAGCCTTGGGGGCGGCAGAAATCAGCCCCAGCATTTT. This rearrangement joins TRBV7-9 to TRBJ1-5, with D maybe TRBD1 (6 bases). Germline-derived CDR1 and CDR2 are SEHNR and FQNEAQ (reference sequence). The ends were cut back, 5 bases at V and 4 bases at J, with 15 bases in the middle. The CDR3 has 15 amino acids.